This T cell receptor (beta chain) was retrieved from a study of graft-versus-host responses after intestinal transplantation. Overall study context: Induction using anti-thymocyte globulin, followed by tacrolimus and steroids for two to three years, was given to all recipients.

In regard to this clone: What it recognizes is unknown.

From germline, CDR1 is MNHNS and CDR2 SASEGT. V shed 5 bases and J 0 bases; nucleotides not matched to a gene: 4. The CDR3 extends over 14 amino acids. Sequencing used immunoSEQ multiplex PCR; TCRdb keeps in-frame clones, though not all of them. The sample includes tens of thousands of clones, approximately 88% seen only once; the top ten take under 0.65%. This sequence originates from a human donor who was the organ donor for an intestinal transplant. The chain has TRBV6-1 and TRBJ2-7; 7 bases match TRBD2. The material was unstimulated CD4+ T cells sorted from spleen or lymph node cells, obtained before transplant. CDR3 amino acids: CASSRTSASYEQYF. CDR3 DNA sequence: TGTGCCAGCAGTAGGACTAGTGCCTCCTACGAGCAGTACTTC.